The rows below give T cell receptor beta chains drawn from one sample of a study of OX40 agonist ivuxolimab in advanced cancers. Repertoires were generated with immunoSEQ multiplex PCR, while TCRdb's copy carries only in-frame clones and drops some. There are 85,000 to 95,000 clones in the sample; more than 85% occur only once, and around 2.7% lies in the top ten. The sample consisted of CD4+ or CD8+ T cells sorted from blood, taken in a trial of the OX40 agonist ivuxolimab. These receptors all come from an adult with an advanced solid tumor such as melanoma, head and neck, liver or kidney cancer. CDR3s leave out the opening cysteine and the closing phenylalanine or tryptophan. Size values are once, few and many counts, or a class for expanded clones, and some rows have none.

j_call | clone_size | v_call | cdr3_aa
TRBJ1-1 | . | TRBV6-6 | ASSYSGGFEAF
TRBJ2-1 | . | TRBV5-1 | ASSTGLAGVGEQF
TRBJ2-2 | . | TRBV5-1 | ASSSTGTGNTGELF
TRBJ1-3 | . | TRBV18 | ASSPAGGFSGNTIY
TRBJ2-5 | . | TRBV28 | ATLAGGSVQTQY
TRBJ2-2 | . | TRBV4-1 | ASRFTGGSGELF
TRBJ2-7 | . | TRBV9 | ASSADQGREQY
TRBJ2-1 | . | TRBV5-4 | ASSPFEGNEQF
TRBJ2-5 | . | TRBV14 | ASSQAVGGQETQY
TRBJ2-7 | . | TRBV6-1 | ASSERGPSYEQY
TRBJ1-6 | . | TRBV6-1 | ASSDNRSSPLH
TRBJ2-2 | . | TRBV5-1 | ASSYGTITGELF
TRBJ1-1 | . | TRBV5-4 | ASRPTLTVLNTEAF
TRBJ2-3 | . | TRBV30 | AWRIGTSARTDTQY
TRBJ1-5 | . | TRBV28 | ASSTTGLNQPQH
TRBJ2-5 | . | TRBV9 | ASSVAPRTQETQY
TRBJ2-5 | . | TRBV28 | ASSYQTQY
TRBJ2-3 | . | TRBV10-1 | ASSESNLDTQY
TRBJ2-7 | . | TRBV27 | ASSFNAGGYEQY
TRBJ1-2 | . | TRBV20-1 | RAQGEGYT
TRBJ1-5 | . | TRBV19 | ASSIDRGSNQPQH
TRBJ1-1 | . | TRBV5-1 | ASSPQGRTEAF
TRBJ1-1 | . | TRBV18 | ASSPPQGQNTEAF
TRBJ2-7 | once | TRBV6-5 | ASSPLGGYEQY
TRBJ1-3 | . | TRBV2 | ASKLDRTLPGNTIY
TRBJ2-1 | . | TRBV5-4 | ASSLSGAKSSYNEQF
TRBJ1-5 | . | TRBV30 | AWSLGNNQPQH
TRBJ2-7 | . | TRBV2 | ASGTSDSGEQY